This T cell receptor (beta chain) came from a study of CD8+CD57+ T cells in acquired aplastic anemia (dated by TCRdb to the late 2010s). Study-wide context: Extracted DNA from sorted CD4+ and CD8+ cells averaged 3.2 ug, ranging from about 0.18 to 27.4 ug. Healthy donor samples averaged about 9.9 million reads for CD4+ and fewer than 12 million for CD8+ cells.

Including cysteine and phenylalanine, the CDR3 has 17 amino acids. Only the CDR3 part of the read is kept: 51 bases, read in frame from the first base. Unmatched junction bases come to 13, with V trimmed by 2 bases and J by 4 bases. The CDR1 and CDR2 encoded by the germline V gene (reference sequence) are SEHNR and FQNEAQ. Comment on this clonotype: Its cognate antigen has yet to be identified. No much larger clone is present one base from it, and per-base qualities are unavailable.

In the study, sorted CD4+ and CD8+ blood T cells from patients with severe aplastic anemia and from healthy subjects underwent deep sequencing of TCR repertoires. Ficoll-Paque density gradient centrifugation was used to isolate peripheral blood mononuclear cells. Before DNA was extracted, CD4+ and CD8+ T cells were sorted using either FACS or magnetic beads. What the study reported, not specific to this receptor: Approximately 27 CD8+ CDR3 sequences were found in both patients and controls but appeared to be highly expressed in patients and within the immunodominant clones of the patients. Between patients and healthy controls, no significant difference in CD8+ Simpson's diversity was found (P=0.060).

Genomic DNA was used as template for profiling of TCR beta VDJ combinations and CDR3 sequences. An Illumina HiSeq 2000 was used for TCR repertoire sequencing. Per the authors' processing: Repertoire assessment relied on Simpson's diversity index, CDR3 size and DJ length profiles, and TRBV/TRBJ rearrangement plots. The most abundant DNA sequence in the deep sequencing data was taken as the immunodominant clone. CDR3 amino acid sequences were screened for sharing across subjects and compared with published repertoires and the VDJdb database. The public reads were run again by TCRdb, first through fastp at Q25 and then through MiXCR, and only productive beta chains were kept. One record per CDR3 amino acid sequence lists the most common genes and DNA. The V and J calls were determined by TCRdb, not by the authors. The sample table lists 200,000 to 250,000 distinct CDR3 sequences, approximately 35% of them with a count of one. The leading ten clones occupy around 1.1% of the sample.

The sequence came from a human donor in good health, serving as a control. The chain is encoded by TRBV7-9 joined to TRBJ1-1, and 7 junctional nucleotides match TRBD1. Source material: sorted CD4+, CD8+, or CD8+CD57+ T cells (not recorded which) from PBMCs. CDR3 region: CASSLFWSGGRGTEAFF. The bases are TGTGCCAGCAGCTTATTTTGGTCAGGGGGTAGGGGCACTGAAGCTTTCTTT.